This record covers a single T cell receptor (beta chain). Its matching antigen is unknown. Germline CDR1 SGHTA, CDR2 FQGNSA. The CDR3 contains 14 residues. This specimen belongs to a study of T cells expressing NK-cell markers. The study, taken as a whole, reports: The CD3+CD56-NKG2C+ fraction of several donors was likewise dominated by these clonotypes. Whether expanded NKG2C+ T cell clones were HCMV specific stayed uncertain. The contribution of dominant NKG2C+ clonotypes to CD8+ T cells in about 6 donors was roughly 1.0-7.5%.

TCRdb re-called the 5' RACE reads and gives one entry per CDR3 protein, without DNA. The sample data list hundreds of thousands of distinct CDR3 sequences. The chain couples TRBV7-2 to TRBJ2-5; TCRdb selects TRBD2, and the lack of DNA leaves this call unchecked. The material sequenced was blood T cells: a sorted CD56 or NKG2C T cell subset, CD4+ or CD8+ T cells, or bulk PBMC T cells (not recorded which). This sequence was found in a man aged 18 to 30 in good health. The CDR3 here is CASSFVGGQETQYF.